This T cell receptor beta chain was captured by sequencing in a study of T cell repertoires in aging, cancer and after chemotherapy. General study results and limits: In each cancer cohort, median generation probability increased across chemotherapy, suggesting thymic output rebounded.

TCR beta rearrangements were amplified from peripheral blood genomic DNA. TRB rearrangements spanning V, D and J were amplified using mixed TRB-A/B primers. MiXCR was run by TCRdb on the multiplex PCR reads, yielding one entry per CDR3 protein. Of about 12,000 distinct CDR3 sequences in the sample, just over 30% are singletons; the top ten hold roughly 9.1%. This clonotype was detected only a few times. The antigen is unknown. V was clipped by 4 bases and J by 4 bases, with 14 bases between them. The CDR3 loop spans 14 amino acids. CDR1 is MNHEY and CDR2 is SMNVEV in the germline V gene (reference sequence).

This sequence originates from a human donor in good health. The donor label of this sample is uncertain. Sequencing was carried out using blood. The gene calls are TRBV27 and TRBJ2-7; D remains ambiguous. CDR3 bases: TGTGCCAGCAGTTATCGGCCCTCCGAATACGAGCAGTACTTC. It specifies CASSYRPSEYEQYF.